This T cell receptor beta chain emerged from a study of blood T cell repertoires in COVID-19. Study information: From the United States, Italy and Spain came samples of acute and convalescent COVID-19.

Clinical history as reported by participants underpinned cohort assignment. In the original workflow: Amplifying reference gene primers gave estimates of nucleated cell counts. Assay: immunoSEQ multiplex PCR; the TCRdb copy retains only in-frame clones and omits some. V, J and clone size were drawn from that table, and D and trimming were deduced from the DNA. The data contain 250,000 to 300,000 clones, roughly nine tenths of them singletons. In germline, CDR1 is MDHEN, CDR2 SYDVKM. The CDR3 has 15 amino acids. V was cut by 5 bases and J by 1 base, with 14 bases left in between. The sample comprised PBMCs or T cells enriched from blood (not recorded which). V is TRBV28 and J is TRBJ1-1; the D gene is possibly TRBD1 (5 bases). The origin of this receptor is a human donor in a cohort exposed to, infected with or recovered from COVID-19 (not recorded which). The donor label of this sample is uncertain. DNA for the CDR3: TGTGCCAGCAGTGGTCTCGGCGGGGGGAACACTGAAGCTTTCTTT. Translated, it gives CASSGLGGGNTEAFF. Variable domain in full (rest from reference TRBV28 and TRBJ1-1): DVKVTQSSRYLVKRTGEKVFLECVQDMDHENMFWYRQDPGLGLRLIYFSYDVKMKEKGDIPEGYSVSREKKERFSLILESASTNQTSMYLCASSGLGGGNTEAFFGQGTRLTVV.